This T cell receptor beta chain was retrieved from a study of cytomegalovirus exposure and HLA in healthy donors. Study-level points and caveats: Specific recognition of CMV antigens was confirmed in vitro for a few chains (all CMV-associated). As a later analysis showed, a missense DCLRE1C variant was linked to trimming of TCR beta V- and J-genes. According to a later analysis, donors in an Asian-associated ancestry cluster reportedly had fewer N-insertions than the roughly 720-donor mean. Association of about 17,000 TCR beta sequences with HLA alleles was found at 0.05 false discovery rate in a later analysis.

The CDR3 covers 14 residues. After removal of 6 bases from V and 4 bases from J, the junction contained 7 bases not matched to a gene. The germline V gene encodes CDR1 MNHEY and CDR2 SVGAGI. This clone has just a few counts. No antigen is known for it. The PCR made use of 60 Vbeta and 13 Jbeta primers. Generated by immunoSEQ multiplex PCR, the TCRdb table keeps only in-frame clones and is missing some. The sample lists 100,000 to 150,000 clones, over 9.5% seen once, with about 4.7% in the top ten. Sequencing was performed on PBMCs. This receptor was obtained from a woman aged 18-30 years in good health and CMV-seropositive. This sequence joins TRBV6-5 and TRBJ2-7; 9 bases line up with TRBD2. CDR3 nucleotide sequence: TGTGCCAGCAGCAATAGCGGGAGCGGGTACGAGCAGTACTTC. Translated, it gives CASSNSGSGYEQYF.